This entry lists 29 T cell receptor beta chains sequenced from one sample in a study of blood T cell repertoires in COVID-19. The repertoire was sequenced with immunoSEQ multiplex PCR; TCRdb's copy has only in-frame clones and lacks some. The sample includes 150,000 to 200,000 clones, 80% to 90% of them seen just once. The sample consisted of peripheral blood. All receptors come from a woman aged 18-29 years who had recovered from COVID-19.

The chain combines TRBV7-6 with TRBJ1-2; D unresolved. This CDR3 comprises 15 residues. CDR1 and CDR2 from the germline V gene are SGHVS and FNYEAQ. The germline V and J ends were trimmed by 1 base and 7 bases, with 16 bases remaining between them. The CDR3 is CASSLGATPGFGYTF. The CDR3 bases are TGTGCCAGCAGCTTAGGCGCCACCCCGGGGTTTGGCTACACCTTC.

J is TRBJ1-2 and V is TRBV2, with a tentative D call TRBD1 (5 bases). V lost 5 bases to trimming and J lost 0 bases, with 10 bases between them. CDR1 and CDR2 (germline): SNHLY, FYNNEI. CDR3 size: 14 residues. CDR3 in DNA: TGTGCCAGCAGTAGCGGGGGAGCTAACTATGGCTACACCTTC. Amino acid sequence: CASSSGGANYGYTF.

The CDR3 loop is CASSLKGPLAGVNEQFF. The CDR3 nucleotides are TGTGCCAGCAGTCTCAAAGGTCCACTAGCGGGAGTAAATGAGCAGTTCTTC. V gene TRBV6-2 or TRBV6-3 combines with J gene TRBJ2-1; TRBD2 matches 11 bases. The J segment lost 7 bases and the V segment lost 5 bases, leaving 13 bases of the junction unmatched. Germline loops: CDR1 MNHEY, CDR2 SVGEGT. CDR3 size: 17 residues.

The rearrangement links TRBV11-3 to TRBJ2-2; 9 bases align to TRBD1. Losses at the gene ends were 5 bases for V and 3 bases for J; bases not matched to a gene: 7. The germline V gene encodes CDR1 SGHNT and CDR2 YENEEA. The CDR3 covers 16 residues. For the CDR3, the DNA is TGTGCCAGCAGCATCGGACAGGGGCGCGACACCGGGGAGCTGTTTTTT. It encodes CASSIGQGRDTGELFF. The variable domain in full, completed from reference TRBV11-3 and TRBJ2-2, reads EAGVVQSPRYKIIEKKQPVAFWCNPISGHNTLYWYLQNLGQGPELLIRYENEEAVDDSQLPKDRFSAERLKGVDSTLKIQPAELGDSAVYLCASSIGQGRDTGELFFGEGSRLTVL.

This clone was observed once. The J gene is TRBJ2-3, the V gene TRBV27; TRBD2 matches 7 bases. V lost 8 bases and J lost 5; bases outside the gene matches: 13. The germline CDR1 and CDR2 sequences are MNHEY and SMNVEV (reference sequence). CDR3 length: 15 residues. The CDR3 DNA reads TGTGCCAGCTCCTACGCCGGGGGGTACGTAGATACGCAGTATTTT. Translated, it gives CASSYAGGYVDTQYF.

The chain is built from TRBV7-2 and TRBJ2-5; 9 positions agree with TRBD1. This CDR3 is built from 16 residues. V was pared by 1 base and J by 5 bases, with 8 bases of the junction left unmatched. Germline V gene lookup returns CDR1 SGHTA and CDR2 FQGNSA. The chain's CDR3 is CASSLGRDRVRETQYF. CDR3 sequence (DNA): TGTGCCAGCAGCTTAGGGAGGGACAGGGTACGGGAGACCCAGTACTTC.

This chain connects TRBV7-3 to TRBJ2-3; TRBD2 aligns across 7 bases. CDR1 and CDR2 from the germline V gene are SGHTA and FQGTGA. With V trimmed by 2 bases and J by 5 bases, 10 bases remained unmatched. The CDR3 loop spans 16 amino acids. The CDR3 bases are TGTGCCAGCAGCTTATTCAGCGGGACCCCCGAAGATACGCAGTATTTT. Translating gives CASSLFSGTPEDTQYF.

The DNA of the CDR3 is TGCAGTGCTACGGGAGTGCAGCCCCAGCATTTT. Encoded protein: CSATGVQPQHF. The chain couples TRBV20-1 to TRBJ1-5; D gene uncertain. CDR1 is DFQATT and CDR2 is SNEGSKA in the germline V gene (reference sequence). Deletions cut 4 bases from V and 7 bases from J, with 8 bases between. The length of the CDR3 is 11 residues.

This clone is deemed medium-sized. This chain links TRBV6-2 or TRBV6-3 with TRBJ1-1, with D unresolved. The V and J ends lost 6 bases and 4 bases respectively, with 12 bases between them. The length of the CDR3 is 13 residues. The germline gives CDR1 MNHEY, CDR2 SVGEGT. CDR3 sequence reads: CASSQRRGTEAFF. CDR3 coding DNA: TGTGCCAGCAGCCAAAGACGGGGCACTGAAGCTTTCTTT.

The V call is TRBV4-1, the J call TRBJ2-3; the D gene is possibly TRBD2 (5 bases). Per germline, CDR1 MGHRA and CDR2 YSYEKL. The CDR3 extends over 15 amino acids. V gave up 6 bases and J gave up 2 bases, with 15 bases separating them. As DNA, the CDR3 is TGCGCCAGCAGGCGGGTCCTAGATCCCACAGATACGCAGTATTTT. Translated: CASRRVLDPTDTQYF.

Here the CDR3 reads CASSPRQVLWAQYF. CDR3 DNA: TGTGCCAGCAGCCCTCGACAGGTCCTTTGGGCCCAGTACTTC. The rearrangement joins TRBV13 to TRBJ2-5; D might be TRBD1 (6 bases). Trimming removed 5 bases from V and 9 bases from J, with 19 bases in between. The CDR3 loop spans 14 amino acids. Germline CDR1 is PRHDT and CDR2 is FYEKMQ (reference sequence). Supplemented by reference TRBV13 and TRBJ2-5, the full variable domain reads AAGVIQSPRHLIKEKRETATLKCYPIPRHDTVYWYQQGPGQDPQFLISFYEKMQSDKGSIPDRFSAQQFSDYHSELNMSSLELGDSALYFCASSPRQVLWAQYFGPGTRLLVL.

The chain links TRBV3-1 (or the pseudogene TRBV3-2) to TRBJ2-5; 7 bases line up with TRBD2. Germline values: CDR1 LGHDT, CDR2 YNNKEL (reference sequence). Trimming at V came to 6 bases and at J to 5 bases, leaving 12 bases not matched to a gene. The CDR3 contains 15 residues. This CDR3 is CASSRLGGAGETQYF. The CDR3 DNA reads as TGTGCCAGCAGTAGACTGGGGGGAGCGGGGGAGACCCAGTACTTC.

The rearrangement joins TRBV5-1 to TRBJ1-1, with TRBD1 as a possible D gene (6 bases). This CDR3 region has 15 residues. CDR1 and CDR2 (germline): SGHRS, YFSETQ. Trimming shortened V by 0 bases and J by 0 bases, and 9 bases separated the two germline ends. The CDR3 nucleotides are TGCGCCAGCAGCTTGGGAGGGGGAGTGAACACTGAAGCTTTCTTT. This codes for CASSLGGGVNTEAFF.

A note on this clone: The sample has other DNA sequences that encode this CDR3 too. The CDR3 sequence: CASSLVGGAGETQYF. CDR3 nucleotide sequence: TGCGCCAGCAGCTTGGTCGGGGGGGCCGGAGAGACCCAGTACTTC. The chain recombines TRBV5-1 with TRBJ2-5; 8 bases are shared with TRBD2. The CDR3 covers 15 residues. The V gene end was trimmed by 0 bases and the J gene end by 4 bases; junction bases not matched to a gene: 5. The germline V gene has CDR1 SGHRS and CDR2 YFSETQ.

The V gene is TRBV4-3, the J gene TRBJ2-2, with D perhaps matching TRBD1 (5 bases). V shed 0 bases and J shed 3 bases, with 11 bases lying between them. CDR1 is LGHNA and CDR2 is YSLEER in the germline V gene. The CDR3 contains 16 residues. CDR3 sequence (DNA): TGCGCCAGCAGCCAAGATTCAGGGTGGGACACCGGGGAGCTGTTTTTT. This sequence encodes CASSQDSGWDTGELFF.

The chain uses TRBV7-2 and TRBJ2-7; D might be TRBD1 (5 bases). Between the trimmed V and J ends, which lost 5 bases and 2 bases, there was a span of 16 bases. Germline V gives CDR1 SGHTA, CDR2 FQGNSA. The CDR3 spans 15 residues. The CDR3 DNA reads as TGTGCCAGCAGCACAGGCCCGACCTCCCCCTACGAGCAGTACTTC. Its protein product is CASSTGPTSPYEQYF.

V usage is TRBV5-1 and J usage is TRBJ1-4; D not resolved. V lost 1 base and J lost 1, with 8 bases in between. Germline V gives CDR1 SGHRS, CDR2 YFSETQ. This CDR3 comprises 15 residues. For the CDR3, the DNA is TGCGCCAGCAGCTTGACCGGTGGAACTAATGAAAAACTGTTTTTT. Translation: CASSLTGGTNEKLFF.

This chain connects TRBV29-1 to TRBJ1-1; 10 positions match TRBD1. The V gene's germline CDR1 is SQVTM and CDR2 ANQGSEA. Trimming cost V 7 bases and J 2 bases; bases outside gene matches: 19. The CDR3 totals 18 residues. As DNA, the CDR3 is TGCAGCGGCGCCGGCAGGCGGGACAGGGGTCGAGGAAACACTGAAGCTTTCTTT. Residues: CSGAGRRDRGRGNTEAFF.

This sequence joins TRBV6-1 and TRBJ1-5; TRBD1 matches at 7 bases. Germline-derived CDR1 and CDR2 are MNHNS and SASEGT. This CDR3 spans 15 amino acids. With V trimmed by 2 bases and J by 5 bases, 6 bases remained unmatched. CDR3 loop: CASSETLTGHQPQHF. CDR3 bases: TGTGCCAGCAGTGAAACCCTGACAGGGCATCAGCCCCAGCATTTT.

This clone was detected only once. The chain links TRBV5-6 to TRBJ1-2, with D unclear. The CDR3 covers 16 residues. The V gene lost 0 bases and the J gene lost 7 bases, with 19 bases spanning the gap. Looked up from germline, CDR1 is SGHDT and CDR2 is YYEEEE. Here the CDR3 reads CASSLGAQPSLFGYTF. The CDR3 nucleotides are TGTGCCAGCAGCTTGGGAGCGCAACCCTCCCTCTTTGGCTACACCTTC.

The chain joins TRBV5-6 to TRBJ1-6, with 9 bases aligning to TRBD1. V gave up 4 bases and J gave up 6 bases; unmatched junction bases: 2. CDR3 length: 14 residues. Germline lookup yields CDR1 SGHDT and CDR2 YYEEEE. CDR3 nucleotide sequence: TGTGCCAGCAGCCCGGGACAGGGTAATTCACCCCTCCACTTT. It is translated as CASSPGQGNSPLHF.

Turning to this clone: One end of the junction fails to match germline, which may point to a read error. At the DNA level, this CDR3 is encoded by other sequences in the same sample as well. The chain carries TRBV19 and TRBJ1-2; maybe TRBD1 (6 bases). The CDR3 runs to 16 residues. Germline loops: CDR1 LNHDA, CDR2 SQIVND (reference sequence). This CDR3 is CASSHYRDTGLYGYTF. For the CDR3, the DNA is TGCGCCAGTAGCCACTACCGGGACACCGGGCTCTATGGCTACACCTTC.

This chain connects TRBV7-2 to TRBJ2-1; D may be TRBD1 (8 bases). Trimming took off 1 base at V and 7 bases at J, with 20 bases between the two ends. Per the germline V gene, CDR1 is SGHTA and CDR2 is FQGNSA. This CDR3 is built from 17 residues. This chain's CDR3 is CASSLEGGTGPRNEQFF. The CDR3 nucleotides read TGTGCCAGCAGCTTAGAGGGGGGGACAGGCCCTAGAAATGAGCAGTTCTTC.

The gene calls are TRBV2 and TRBJ2-1; 10 nucleotides agree with TRBD2. The V segment lost 2 bases and the J segment 8 bases; nucleotides outside the gene matches: 6. Germline V CDR1 and CDR2: SNHLY, FYNNEI. CDR3 length: 15 residues. In DNA, the CDR3 is TGTGCCAGCAGTGAAAGGCGGACTAGCGGAGATGAGCAGTTCTTC. Protein: CASSERRTSGDEQFF. The variable domain in full, completed from reference TRBV2 and TRBJ2-1, reads EPEVTQTPSHQVTQMGQEVILRCVPISNHLYFYWYRQILGQKVEFLVSFYNNEISEKSEIFDDQFSVERPDGSNFTLKIRSTKLEDSAMYFCASSERRTSGDEQFFGPGTRLTVL.

This rearrangement joins TRBV10-3 to TRBJ2-6, with D perhaps matching TRBD2 (5 bases). The germline gives CDR1 ENHRY, CDR2 SYGVKD. CDR3 length equals 16 residues. The germline V and J ends were trimmed by 4 bases and 3 bases, with 13 bases remaining between them. Written as DNA, the CDR3 is TGTGCCATCAGTGGCCTTATAGGGAGTGGGGCCAACGTCCTGACTTTC. It yields the protein CAISGLIGSGANVLTF.

The chain carries TRBV5-1 and TRBJ2-4; the D is unclear. Trimming removed 0 bases at V and 1 base at J, with 5 bases between. The V gene's germline CDR1 is SGHRS and CDR2 YFSETQ. The CDR3 covers 14 residues. In DNA, the CDR3 is TGCGCCAGCAGCTTGGGTCCGGCCAAAAACATTCAGTACTTC. Translation gives CASSLGPAKNIQYF.

The V call is TRBV10-3, the J call TRBJ1-6, with a weak D call TRBD1 (5 bases). Trimming pared 8 bases from V and 6 bases from J, leaving 11 bases between. The V gene's germline CDR1 is ENHRY and CDR2 SYGVKD. This CDR3 is 13 amino acids long. The CDR3 region has the DNA TGTGCCATCCGAGCGGGGACTAATTCACCCCTCCACTTT. Its protein product is CAIRAGTNSPLHF.

The rearrangement uses TRBV2 and TRBJ1-5; 7 nucleotides agree with TRBD1. Losses at the gene ends were 6 bases for V and 6 bases for J; bases not matched to a gene: 5. There are 13 residues in the CDR3. The germline gives CDR1 SNHLY, CDR2 FYNNEI. The CDR3 sequence: CASRLTGVQPQHF. The DNA for the CDR3 is TGTGCCAGCAGGCTAACAGGGGTTCAGCCCCAGCATTTT. Together with reference TRBV2 and TRBJ1-5, the CDR3 gives the full variable domain: EPEVTQTPSHQVTQMGQEVILRCVPISNHLYFYWYRQILGQKVEFLVSFYNNEISEKSEIFDDQFSVERPDGSNFTLKIRSTKLEDSAMYFCASRLTGVQPQHFGDGTRLSIL.

The chain links TRBV18 to TRBJ1-5, with 7 bases lining up with TRBD1. The CDR3 extends over 15 amino acids. Germline lookup yields CDR1 KGHSH and CDR2 LQKENI. Trimming at V came to 6 bases and at J to 2 bases, leaving 7 bases not matched to a gene. Here the CDR3 DNA reads TGTGCCAGCTCCCAGGGACAGACAGGCAATCAGCCCCAGCATTTT. It yields the protein CASSQGQTGNQPQHF.